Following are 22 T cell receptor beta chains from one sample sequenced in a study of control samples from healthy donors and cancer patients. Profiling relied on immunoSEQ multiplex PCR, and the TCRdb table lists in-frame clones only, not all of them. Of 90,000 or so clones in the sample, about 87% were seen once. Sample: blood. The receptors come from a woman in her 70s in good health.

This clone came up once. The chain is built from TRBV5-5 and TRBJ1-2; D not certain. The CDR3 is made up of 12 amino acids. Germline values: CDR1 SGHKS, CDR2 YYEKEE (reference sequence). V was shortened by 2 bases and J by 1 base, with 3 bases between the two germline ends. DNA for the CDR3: TGTGCCAGCAGCTTAGATAACTATGGCTACACCTTC. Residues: CASSLDNYGYTF.

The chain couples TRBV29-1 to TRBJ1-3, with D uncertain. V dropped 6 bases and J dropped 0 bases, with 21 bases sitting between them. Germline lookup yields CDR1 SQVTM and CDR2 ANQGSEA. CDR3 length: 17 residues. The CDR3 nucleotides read TGCAGCGTCGAATCCCCGAATGACTGGAGCTCTGGAAACACCATATATTTT. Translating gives CSVESPNDWSSGNTIYF. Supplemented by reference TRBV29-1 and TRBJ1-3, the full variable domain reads SAVISQKPSRDICQRGTSLTIQCQVDSQVTMMFWYRQQPGQSLTLIATANQGSEATYESGFVIDKFPISRPNLTFSTLTVSNMSPEDSSIYLCSVESPNDWSSGNTIYFGEGSWLTVV.

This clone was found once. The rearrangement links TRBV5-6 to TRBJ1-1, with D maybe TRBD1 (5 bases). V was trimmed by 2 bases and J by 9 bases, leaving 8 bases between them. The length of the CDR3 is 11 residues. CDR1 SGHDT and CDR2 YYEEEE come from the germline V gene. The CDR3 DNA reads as TGTGCCAGCAGCTTCAGGGAGAAAGCTTTCTTT. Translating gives CASSFREKAFF. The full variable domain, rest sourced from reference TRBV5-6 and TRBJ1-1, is DAGVTQSPTHLIKTRGQQVTLRCSPKSGHDTVSWYQQALGQGPQFIFQYYEEEERQRGNFPDRFSGHQFPNYSSELNVNALLLGDSALYLCASSFREKAFFGQGTRLTVV.

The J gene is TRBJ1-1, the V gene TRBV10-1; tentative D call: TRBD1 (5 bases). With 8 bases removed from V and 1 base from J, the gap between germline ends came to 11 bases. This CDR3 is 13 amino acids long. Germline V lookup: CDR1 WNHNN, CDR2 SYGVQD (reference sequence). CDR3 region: CASQGVPNTEAFF. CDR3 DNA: TGCGCCAGCCAAGGGGTTCCGAACACTGAAGCTTTCTTT.

The CDR3 DNA follows: TGCGCCAGCAGCCCCGGGGGAGGGTCCGCCTCCTACGAGCAGTACTTC. It codes for CASSPGGGSASYEQYF. The chain is built from TRBV5-1 and TRBJ2-7, with 7 bases fitting TRBD2. With V trimmed by 4 bases and J by 0 bases, 10 bases remained unmatched. Germline V CDR1 and CDR2: SGHRS, YFSETQ. This CDR3 contains 16 residues. Combining the CDR3 with reference TRBV5-1 and TRBJ2-7 gives the whole variable domain KAGVTQTPRYLIKTRGQQVTLSCSPISGHRSVSWYQQTPGQGLQFLFEYFSETQRNKGNFPGRFSGRQFSNSRSEMNVSTLELGDSALYLCASSPGGGSASYEQYFGPGTRLTVT.

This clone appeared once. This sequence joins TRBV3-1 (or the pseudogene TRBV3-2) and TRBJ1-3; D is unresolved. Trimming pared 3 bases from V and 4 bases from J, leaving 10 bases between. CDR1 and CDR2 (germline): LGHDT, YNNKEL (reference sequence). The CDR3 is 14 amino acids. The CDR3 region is CASSQPGSGNTIYF. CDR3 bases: TGTGCCAGCAGCCAGCCAGGTTCAGGAAACACCATATATTTT.

This CDR3 reads CASSTHGHSNQPQHF. The CDR3 coding sequence is TGTGCCAGTAGTACCCACGGACATAGCAATCAGCCCCAGCATTTT. V usage is TRBV19 and J usage is TRBJ1-5; possible D gene TRBD1, 5 bases. The CDR3 is 15 amino acids. The V gene's germline CDR1 is LNHDA and CDR2 SQIVND (reference sequence). The V gene lost 4 bases and the J gene lost 0 bases, with 10 bases spanning the gap.

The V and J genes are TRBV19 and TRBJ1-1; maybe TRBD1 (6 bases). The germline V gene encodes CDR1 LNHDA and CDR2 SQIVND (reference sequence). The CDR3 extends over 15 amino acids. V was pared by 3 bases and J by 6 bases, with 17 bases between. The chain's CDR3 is CASSMAGRGNAEAFF. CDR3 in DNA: TGTGCCAGTAGTATGGCGGGCAGGGGCAACGCTGAAGCTTTCTTT.

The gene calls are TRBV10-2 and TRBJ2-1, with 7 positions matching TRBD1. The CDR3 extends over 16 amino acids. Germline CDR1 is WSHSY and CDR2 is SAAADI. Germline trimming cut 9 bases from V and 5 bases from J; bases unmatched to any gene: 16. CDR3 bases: TGCGCCAGTCATTCGCTACAGGGACAGTTTAACAATGAGCAGTTCTTC. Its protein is CASHSLQGQFNNEQFF.

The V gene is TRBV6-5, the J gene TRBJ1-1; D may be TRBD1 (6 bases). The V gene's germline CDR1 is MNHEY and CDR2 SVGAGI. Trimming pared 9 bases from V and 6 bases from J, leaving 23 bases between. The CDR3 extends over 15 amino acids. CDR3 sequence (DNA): TGTGCCAGTAAGCCGGATAGGGGGGCCGGAGCTGAAGCTTTCTTT. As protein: CASKPDRGAGAEAFF.

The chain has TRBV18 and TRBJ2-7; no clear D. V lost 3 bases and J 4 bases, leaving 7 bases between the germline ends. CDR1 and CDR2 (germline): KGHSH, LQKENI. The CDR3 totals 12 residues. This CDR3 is CASSPAGYEQYF. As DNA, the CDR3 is TGTGCCAGCTCACCGGCAGGTTACGAGCAGTACTTC. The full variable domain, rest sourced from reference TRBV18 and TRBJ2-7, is NAGVMQNPRHLVRRRGQEARLRCSPMKGHSHVYWYRQLPEEGLKFMVYLQKENIIDESGMPKERFSAEFPKEGPSILRIQQVVRGDSAAYFCASSPAGYEQYFGPGTRLTVT.

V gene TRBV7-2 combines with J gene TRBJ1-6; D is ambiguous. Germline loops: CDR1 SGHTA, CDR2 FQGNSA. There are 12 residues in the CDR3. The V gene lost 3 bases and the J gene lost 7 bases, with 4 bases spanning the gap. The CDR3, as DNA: TGTGCCAGCAGCTTGGAGAATTCACCCCTCCACTTT. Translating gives CASSLENSPLHF.

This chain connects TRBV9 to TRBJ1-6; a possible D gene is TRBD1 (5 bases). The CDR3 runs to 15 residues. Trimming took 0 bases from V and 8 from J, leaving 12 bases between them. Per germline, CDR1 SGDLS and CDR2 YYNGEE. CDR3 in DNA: TGTGCCAGCAGCGTAGAGTCAGGGCACGATTCACCCCTCCACTTT. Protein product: CASSVESGHDSPLHF.

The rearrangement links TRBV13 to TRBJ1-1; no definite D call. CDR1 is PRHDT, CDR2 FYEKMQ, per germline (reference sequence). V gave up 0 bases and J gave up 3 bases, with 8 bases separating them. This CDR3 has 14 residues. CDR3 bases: TGTGCCAGCAGCTTAGGAGATCAGTACACTGAAGCTTTCTTT. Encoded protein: CASSLGDQYTEAFF.

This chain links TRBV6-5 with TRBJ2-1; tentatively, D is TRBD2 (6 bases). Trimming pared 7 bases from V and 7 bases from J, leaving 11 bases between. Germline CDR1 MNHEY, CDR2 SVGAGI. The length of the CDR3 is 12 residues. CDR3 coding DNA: TGTGCCAGCAACGGACTACAGAATGAGCAGTTCTTC. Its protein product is CASNGLQNEQFF.

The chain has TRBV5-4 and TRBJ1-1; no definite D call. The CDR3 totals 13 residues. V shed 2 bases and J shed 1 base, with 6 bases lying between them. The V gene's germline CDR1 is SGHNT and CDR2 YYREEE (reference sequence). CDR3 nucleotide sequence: TGTGCCAGCAGCTTACCCCCGAACACTGAAGCTTTCTTT. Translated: CASSLPPNTEAFF.

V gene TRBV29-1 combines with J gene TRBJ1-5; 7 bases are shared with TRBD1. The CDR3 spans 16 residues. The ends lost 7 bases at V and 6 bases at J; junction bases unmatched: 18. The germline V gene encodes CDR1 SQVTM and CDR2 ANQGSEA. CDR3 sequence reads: CSATTAGQGVTQPQHF. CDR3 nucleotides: TGCAGCGCCACCACTGCTGGGCAGGGGGTAACTCAGCCCCAGCATTTT.

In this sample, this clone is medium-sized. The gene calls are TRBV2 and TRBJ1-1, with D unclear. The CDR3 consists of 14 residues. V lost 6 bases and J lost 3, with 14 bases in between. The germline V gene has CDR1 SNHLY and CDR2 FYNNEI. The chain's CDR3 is CASRRTLADTEAFF. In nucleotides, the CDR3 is TGTGCCAGCAGAAGGACCTTGGCGGACACTGAAGCTTTCTTT. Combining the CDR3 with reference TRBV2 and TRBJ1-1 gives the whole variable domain EPEVTQTPSHQVTQMGQEVILRCVPISNHLYFYWYRQILGQKVEFLVSFYNNEISEKSEIFDDQFSVERPDGSNFTLKIRSTKLEDSAMYFCASRRTLADTEAFFGQGTRLTVV.

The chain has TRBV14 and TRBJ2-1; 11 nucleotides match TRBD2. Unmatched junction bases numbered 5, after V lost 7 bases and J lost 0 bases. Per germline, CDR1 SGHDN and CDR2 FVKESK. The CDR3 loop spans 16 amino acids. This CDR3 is CASTRTSGGSYNEQFF. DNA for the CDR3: TGTGCCAGCACCCGAACTAGCGGGGGCTCCTACAATGAGCAGTTCTTC.

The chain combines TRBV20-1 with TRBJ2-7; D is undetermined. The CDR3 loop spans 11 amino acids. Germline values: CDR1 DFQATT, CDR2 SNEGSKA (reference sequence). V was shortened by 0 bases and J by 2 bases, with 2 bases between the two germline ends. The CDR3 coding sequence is TGCAGTGCTAGAGATGCCTACGAGCAGTACTTC. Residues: CSARDAYEQYF.

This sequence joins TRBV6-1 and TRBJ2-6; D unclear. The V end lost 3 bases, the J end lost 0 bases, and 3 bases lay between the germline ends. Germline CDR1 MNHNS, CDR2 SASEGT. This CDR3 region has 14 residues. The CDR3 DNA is TGTGCCAGCAGTGAGTACTCTGGGGCCAACGTCCTGACTTTC. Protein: CASSEYSGANVLTF.

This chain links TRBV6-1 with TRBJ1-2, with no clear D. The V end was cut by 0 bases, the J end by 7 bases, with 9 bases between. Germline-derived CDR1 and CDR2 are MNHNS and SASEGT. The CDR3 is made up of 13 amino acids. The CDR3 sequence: CASSEAKQVGYTF. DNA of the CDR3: TGTGCCAGCAGTGAAGCTAAGCAGGTTGGCTACACCTTC.